Below, 10 T cell receptor beta chains from the same sample are listed, as sequenced in a study of shared clonotypes between healthy human individuals. Here immunoSEQ multiplex PCR was the method, and the copy in TCRdb shows in-frame clones only, minus some. The sample shows over a million clones, approximately 78% of them seen only once. Sequenced: memory CD4+ T cells from PBMCs. Documented subset: CD45RA-negative fraction. The source is a man between 18 and 35 years old in good health. Some clones in this sample may be carry-over from other donors' samples.

The V and J genes are TRBV7-9 and TRBJ1-1; 8 bases are a match to TRBD1. This CDR3 comprises 17 residues. With V trimmed by 1 base and J by 5 bases, 12 bases remained unmatched. Germline values: CDR1 SEHNR, CDR2 FQNEAQ (reference sequence). CDR3 protein: CASSLEGRGPWWTEAFF. As DNA, the CDR3 is TGTGCCAGCAGCTTAGAGGGCAGGGGGCCTTGGTGGACTGAAGCTTTCTTT. Full variable domain (rest looked up from reference TRBV7-9 and TRBJ1-1): DTGVSQNPRHKITKRGQNVTFRCDPISEHNRLYWYRQTLGQGPEFLTYFQNEAQLEKSRLLSDRFSAERPKGSFSTLEIQRTEQGDSAMYLCASSLEGRGPWWTEAFFGQGTRLTVV.

This chain joins TRBV11-2 and TRBJ2-7, with D possibly being TRBD2 (5 bases). This CDR3 has 15 residues. V was clipped by 1 base and J by 0 bases, with 10 bases between them. Germline V gene lookup returns CDR1 SGHAT and CDR2 FQNNGV. DNA of the CDR3: TGTGCCAGCAGCTTAGGGGTAGCGATCTCCTACGAGCAGTACTTC. Residues: CASSLGVAISYEQYF.

The CDR3 region is CASGNFGTGSYEQYF. The CDR3 nucleotides read TGTGCCAGCGGAAATTTTGGAACGGGGTCCTACGAGCAGTACTTC. The gene calls are TRBV28 and TRBJ2-7; TRBD2 might be the D (5 bases). V lost 8 bases and J lost 1, with 18 bases in between. The CDR3 length is 15 residues. CDR1 is MDHEN and CDR2 is SYDVKM in the germline V gene.

The chain carries TRBV28 and TRBJ1-5, with D possibly matching TRBD1 (6 bases). The ends were cut back, 4 bases at V and 11 bases at J, with 12 bases in the middle. CDR1 is MDHEN, CDR2 SYDVKM, per germline. The CDR3 extends over 12 amino acids. The CDR3 loop reads CASSSDRRAQHF. The CDR3 coding sequence is TGTGCCAGCAGTTCGGACAGAAGGGCCCAGCATTTT. The complete variable domain, with remaining parts taken from reference TRBV28 and TRBJ1-5, reads DVKVTQSSRYLVKRTGEKVFLECVQDMDHENMFWYRQDPGLGLRLIYFSYDVKMKEKGDIPEGYSVSREKKERFSLILESASTNQTSMYLCASSSDRRAQHFGDGTRLSIL.

The chain recombines TRBV7-8 with TRBJ2-7; 9 bases are shared with TRBD2. Trimming took 5 bases from V and 7 from J; bases not matched to a gene: 12. The CDR3 is made up of 15 amino acids. Germline V gene lookup returns CDR1 SGHVS and CDR2 FQNEAQ. The CDR3: CASSIPSSGVREQYF. CDR3 DNA: TGTGCCAGCAGCATTCCCTCTAGCGGGGTTCGGGAGCAGTACTTC.

The CDR3 region has the DNA TGTGCCAGCAGTCCCCAGTCGGGGTATGGCTACACCTTC. It is translated as CASSPQSGYGYTF. The rearrangement links TRBV6-5 to TRBJ1-2; no reliable D call. The CDR3 sequence is 13 residues long. Germline loops: CDR1 MNHEY, CDR2 SVGAGI. Trimming stripped 5 bases from V and 5 bases from J, with 12 bases between.

V gene TRBV30 combines with J gene TRBJ1-1, with D possibly TRBD1 on 5 matching bases. This CDR3 comprises 13 residues. Germline CDR1 reads GTSNPN; CDR2 reads SVGIG (reference sequence). Trimming stripped 1 base from V and 4 bases from J, with 10 bases between. The CDR3 protein is CAWSEQGPTEAFF. CDR3 bases: TGTGCCTGGAGTGAGCAGGGACCCACTGAAGCTTTCTTT.

The chain recombines TRBV5-5 with TRBJ2-7, with D unresolved. V lost 1 base and J 6 bases, leaving 8 bases between the germline ends. The V gene's germline CDR1 is SGHKS and CDR2 YYEKEE (reference sequence). The CDR3 is 12 residues long. This CDR3 reads CASSLSAVEQYF. DNA for the CDR3: TGTGCCAGCAGCTTGTCCGCTGTCGAGCAGTACTTC. The variable domain in full, completed from reference TRBV5-5 and TRBJ2-7, reads DAGVTQSPTHLIKTRGQQVTLRCSPISGHKSVSWYQQVLGQGPQFIFQYYEKEERGRGNFPDRFSARQFPNYSSELNVNALLLGDSALYLCASSLSAVEQYFGPGTRLTVT.

The V and J genes are TRBV7-2 and TRBJ2-3; D uncertain. The ends were cut back, 4 bases at V and 4 bases at J, with 12 bases in the middle. CDR1 and CDR2 from the germline V gene are SGHTA and FQGNSA. This CDR3 has 14 amino acids. The CDR3 DNA reads as TGTGCCAGCAGCTCCACTACTCGGGCAGATACGCAGTATTTT. Protein: CASSSTTRADTQYF. Full variable domain (remainder filled in from reference TRBV7-2 and TRBJ2-3): GAGVSQSPSNKVTEKGKDVELRCDPISGHTALYWYRQSLGQGLEFLIYFQGNSAPDKSGLPSDRFSAERTGGSVSTLTIQRTQQEDSAVYLCASSSTTRADTQYFGPGTRLTVL.

This clone appeared many times. The J gene is TRBJ1-1, the V gene TRBV5-1; D remains ambiguous. The length of the CDR3 is 16 residues. V dropped 0 bases and J dropped 4 bases, with 16 bases sitting between them. CDR1 is SGHRS, CDR2 YFSETQ, per germline. In DNA, the CDR3 is TGCGCCAGCAGCTTGGGTCATCTCCTGGCAGGCACTGAAGCTTTCTTT. Protein product: CASSLGHLLAGTEAFF.